This TCR beta chain was identified in a study of technical replicates of blood from a few donors. Clones were sequenced by immunoSEQ multiplex PCR, and TCRdb holds only the in-frame ones, with some missing. Among fewer than 70,000 clones, about 86% were seen once, and the ten largest hold 5.6%. The TCR comes from a human donor in good health. Some clones in this sample may be carry-over from other donors' samples. Material for sequencing was PBMCs.

The CDR3 loop is CASRDNSYEQYF. The DNA for the CDR3 is TGTGCCAGCCGGGACAACTCCTACGAGCAGTACTTC. The chain links TRBV4-2 to TRBJ2-7; weak D call: TRBD1 (6 bases). The CDR3 covers 12 residues. Per the germline V gene, CDR1 is LGHNA and CDR2 is YNFKEQ. With 8 bases removed from V and 0 bases from J, the gap between germline ends came to 8 bases.